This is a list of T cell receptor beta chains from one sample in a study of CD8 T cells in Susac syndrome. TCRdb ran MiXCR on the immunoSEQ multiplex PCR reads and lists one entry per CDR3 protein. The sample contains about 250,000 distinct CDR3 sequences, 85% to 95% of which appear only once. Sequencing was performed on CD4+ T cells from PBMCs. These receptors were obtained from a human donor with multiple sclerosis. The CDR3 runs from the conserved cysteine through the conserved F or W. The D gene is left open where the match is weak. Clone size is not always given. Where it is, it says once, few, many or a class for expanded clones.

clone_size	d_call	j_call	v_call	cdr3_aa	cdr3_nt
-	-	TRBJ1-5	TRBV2	CATGGARGNQPQHF	TGTGCCACGGGTGGTGCACGGGGTAATCAGCCCCAGCATTTT
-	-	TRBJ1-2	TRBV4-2	CASSQEEVRGNGYTF	TGTGCCAGCAGCCAAGAGGAGGTGAGGGGGAATGGCTACACCTTC
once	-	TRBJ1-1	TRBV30	CAWSDGNTEAFF	TGTGCCTGGAGTGATGGTAACACTGAAGCTTTCTTT
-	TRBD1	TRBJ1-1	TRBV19	CASSMGTGSAFF	TGTGCCAGTAGTATGGGGACAGGGAGTGCTTTCTTT
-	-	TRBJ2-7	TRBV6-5	CASSYSMWTNGYEQYF	TGTGCCAGCAGTTACTCGATGTGGACAAACGGTTACGAGCAGTACTTC
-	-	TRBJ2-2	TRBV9	CASSAQGIGELFF	TGTGCCAGCAGCGCACAGGGAATCGGGGAGCTGTTTTTT
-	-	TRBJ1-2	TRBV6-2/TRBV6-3	CASSYSTAGYTF	TGTGCCAGCAGTTACTCGACGGCTGGCTACACCTTC
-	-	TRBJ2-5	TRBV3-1	CASSQTAETQYF	TGTGCCAGCAGCCAGACTGCGGAGACCCAGTACTTC
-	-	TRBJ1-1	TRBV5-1	CASSLGVTGNTEAFF	TGCGCCAGCAGCTTGGGTGTCACAGGGAACACTGAAGCTTTCTTT
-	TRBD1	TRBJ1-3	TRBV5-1	CASSLGQGANTIYF	TGCGCCAGCAGCCTTGGACAGGGGGCAAACACCATATATTTT
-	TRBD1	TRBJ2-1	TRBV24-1	CATSVGGTGDNEQFF	TGTGCCACCAGTGTCGGCGGGACAGGTGACAATGAGCAGTTCTTC
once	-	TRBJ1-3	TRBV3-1	CASSQEGRRLSGNTIYF	TGTGCCAGCAGCCAAGAAGGTCGGCGTCTCTCTGGAAACACCATATATTTT
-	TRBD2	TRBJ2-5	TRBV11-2	CASSSGLAGGLEETQYF	TGTGCCAGCAGCTCGGGACTAGCGGGGGGGCTGGAAGAGACCCAGTACTTC
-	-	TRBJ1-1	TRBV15	CATSRDRVQGNEAFF	TGTGCCACCAGCAGAGATCGGGTTCAGGGAAATGAAGCTTTCTTT
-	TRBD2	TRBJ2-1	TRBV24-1	CATSDPLAASYNEQFF	TGTGCCACCAGTGATCCCCTAGCGGCGTCCTACAATGAGCAGTTCTTC
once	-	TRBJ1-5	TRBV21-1	CASSRAVKGQPQHF	TGTGCCAGCAGTAGGGCAGTGAAGGGCCAGCCCCAGCATTTT
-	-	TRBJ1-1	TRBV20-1	CSPPRTGVTEAFF	TGCAGTCCGCCTCGGACGGGGGTCACTGAAGCTTTCTTT
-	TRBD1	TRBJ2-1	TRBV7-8	CASSRRGGQGKEQFF	TGTGCCAGCAGCCGTAGGGGTGGACAGGGAAAGGAGCAGTTCTTC
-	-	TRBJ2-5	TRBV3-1	CASSQDSRGGETQYF	TGTGCCAGCAGCCAAGATTCCCGGGGTGGCGAGACCCAGTACTTC
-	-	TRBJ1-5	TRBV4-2	CASSQDFRGRQHF	TGTGCCAGCAGCCAAGATTTCCGTGGACGCCAGCATTTT
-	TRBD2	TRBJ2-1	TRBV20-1	CSASSGGYNEQFF	TGCAGTGCTAGTAGCGGGGGCTACAATGAGCAGTTCTTC
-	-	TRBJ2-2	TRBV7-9	CASSPRKAGELFF	TGTGCCAGCAGCCCTCGGAAGGCCGGGGAGCTGTTTTTT
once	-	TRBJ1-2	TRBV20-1	CSASEQGGFGYTF	TGCAGTGCTAGTGAACAGGGAGGTTTTGGCTACACCTTC
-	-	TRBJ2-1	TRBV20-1	CSTLASWYNEQFF	TGCAGCACATTAGCCTCCTGGTACAATGAGCAGTTCTTC
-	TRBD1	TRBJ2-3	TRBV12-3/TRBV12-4	CASSWTGGKDTQYF	TGTGCCAGCAGTTGGACAGGGGGTAAAGATACGCAGTATTTT
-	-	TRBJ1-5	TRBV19	CASGSRTVNQPQHF	TGTGCCAGTGGATCTCGGACGGTTAATCAGCCCCAGCATTTT
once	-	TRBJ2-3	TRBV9	CASSIQGLRTDTQYF	TGTGCCAGCAGCATCCAGGGACTTCGCACAGATACGCAGTATTTT
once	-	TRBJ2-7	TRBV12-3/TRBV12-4	CASSFGVIRAREQYF	TGTGCCAGCAGTTTTGGTGTTATCAGGGCGCGCGAGCAGTACTTC
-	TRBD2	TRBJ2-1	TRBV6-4	CASSRVAGRGLVEQFF	TGTGCCAGCAGTCGGGTAGCGGGACGGGGGTTGGTTGAGCAGTTCTTC
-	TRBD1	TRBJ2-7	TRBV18	CASSPYRGYEQYF	TGTGCCAGCTCACCTTACAGGGGTTACGAGCAGTACTTC
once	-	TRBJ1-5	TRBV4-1	CASSQDPGHPDQPQHF	TGCGCCAGCAGCCAAGATCCAGGTCACCCCGATCAGCCCCAGCATTTT
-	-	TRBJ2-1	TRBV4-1	CASSHGVGPPHNEQFF	TGCGCCAGCAGCCATGGGGTCGGGCCCCCACACAATGAGCAGTTCTTC
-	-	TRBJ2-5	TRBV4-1	CASSHLGTGGETQYF	TGCGCCAGCAGCCACTTAGGGACCGGAGGGGAGACCCAGTACTTC
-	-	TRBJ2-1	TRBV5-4	CASSSGNNEQFF	TGTGCCAGCAGCTCAGGGAACAATGAGCAGTTCTTC
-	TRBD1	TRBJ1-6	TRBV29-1	CSVGTGEGSPLHF	TGCAGCGTTGGCACAGGGGAGGGTTCACCCCTCCACTTT
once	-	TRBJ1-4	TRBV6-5	CASRPRGSTNEKLFF	TGTGCCAGCAGGCCTCGGGGATCAACTAATGAAAAACTGTTTTTT
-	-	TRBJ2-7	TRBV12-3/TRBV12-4	CASTNTDSYEQYF	TGTGCCAGCACCAACACGGACTCCTACGAGCAGTACTTC
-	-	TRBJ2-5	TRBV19	CASSITGWAEETQYF	TGTGCCAGTAGTATCACCGGGTGGGCGGAAGAGACCCAGTACTTC
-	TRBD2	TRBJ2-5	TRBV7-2	CASSPPGLEETQHF	TGTGCCAGCAGCCCCCCGGGACTAGAAGAGACCCAGCACTTC
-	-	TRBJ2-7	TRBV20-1	CSARRGLGADEQYF	TGCAGTGCTAGGCGGGGACTTGGGGCCGACGAGCAGTACTTC
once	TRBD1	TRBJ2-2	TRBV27	CASSRTGVGTGELFF	TGTGCCAGCAGCCGAACAGGGGTCGGGACCGGGGAGCTGTTTTTT
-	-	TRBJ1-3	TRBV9	CASSAGVPGNTIYF	TGTGCCAGCAGCGCTGGAGTCCCTGGAAACACCATATATTTT
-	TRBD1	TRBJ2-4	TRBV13	CASSITTGEGLAKNIQYF	TGTGCCAGCAGCATAACAACAGGGGAAGGATTAGCCAAAAACATTCAGTACTTC
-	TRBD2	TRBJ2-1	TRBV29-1	CSVASGVNNEQFF	TGCAGCGTCGCTAGCGGGGTGAACAATGAGCAGTTCTTC
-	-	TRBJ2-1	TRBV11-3	CASSLWLSSYNEQFF	TGTGCCAGCAGCTTATGGTTGAGCTCCTACAATGAGCAGTTCTTC
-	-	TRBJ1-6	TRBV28	CASTSDGLGGSPLHF	TGTGCCAGCACTTCGGACGGGCTGGGGGGATCACCCCTCCACTTT
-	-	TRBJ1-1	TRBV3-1	CASSTLTGVVNTEAFF	TGTGCCAGCAGCACTCTTACCGGGGTGGTGAACACTGAAGCTTTCTTT
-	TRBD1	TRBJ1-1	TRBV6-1	CASSGTGGAGTEAFF	TGTGCCAGCAGCGGCACAGGGGGCGCGGGCACTGAAGCTTTCTTT